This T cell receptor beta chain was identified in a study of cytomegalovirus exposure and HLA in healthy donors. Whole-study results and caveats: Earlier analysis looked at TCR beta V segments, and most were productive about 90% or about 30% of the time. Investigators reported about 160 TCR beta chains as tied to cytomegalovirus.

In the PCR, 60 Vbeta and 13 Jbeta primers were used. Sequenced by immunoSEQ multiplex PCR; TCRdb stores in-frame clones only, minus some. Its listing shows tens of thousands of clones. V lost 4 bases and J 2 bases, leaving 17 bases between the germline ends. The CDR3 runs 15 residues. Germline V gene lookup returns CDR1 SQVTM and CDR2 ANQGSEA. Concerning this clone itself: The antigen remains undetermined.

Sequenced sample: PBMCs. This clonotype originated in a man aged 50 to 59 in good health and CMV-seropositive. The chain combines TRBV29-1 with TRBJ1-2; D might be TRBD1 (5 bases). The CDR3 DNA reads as TGCAGCGTTGGGGGAGTGGGGGGTGCCAACTATGGCTACACCTTC. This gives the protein CSVGGVGGANYGYTF.